The source of this T cell receptor (beta chain) is a study of cytotoxic CD8 clonotypes in ibrutinib-treated CLL. Germline loops: CDR1 LNHDA, CDR2 SQIVND (reference sequence). This CDR3 contains 14 residues. J lost 3 bases, V lost 10 bases, and 11 bases had no gene match. TCRdb's table, derived via immunoSEQ multiplex PCR, lists solely in-frame clones and lacks some. The sample has 200,000 or so clones; roughly 77% are singletons. The sample holds a few counts of this clone. The TCR was taken from a human donor with chronic lymphocytic leukemia. V and J are TRBV19 and TRBJ2-7; TRBD2 matches 8 bases. This sample comprised PBMCs, obtained after 12 months of ibrutinib treatment. CDR3 nucleotide sequence: TGTGCCACCTCGCTGATAGCGGGGATCTACGAGCAGTACTTC. Protein: CATSLIAGIYEQYF.